This T cell receptor (beta chain) was retrieved from a study of blood T cell repertoires in COVID-19. Study summary: From the United States, Italy and Spain came samples of acute and convalescent COVID-19. PBMCs, B-cell-depleted T cells, or T cells provided the cDNA or gDNA that made up the material.

In the source study's methods: How many nucleated cells were present was estimated from reference gene primer amplification. This table comes from immunoSEQ multiplex PCR, and its TCRdb copy is limited to in-frame clones, with some not included. V, J and clone size were drawn from that table, and D and trimming were deduced from the DNA. The data contain 35,000 to 50,000 clones, 88% of them singletons. The material sequenced was peripheral blood. The TCR was taken from a human donor in a cohort sampled during active COVID-19.

Here the CDR3 reads CASSSGTSADTQYF. The CDR3 DNA sequence: TGTGCCAGCTCATCCGGGACTAGCGCAGATACGCAGTATTTT. The chain couples TRBV18 to TRBJ2-3; TRBD2 agrees at 10 bases. Germline values: CDR1 KGHSH, CDR2 LQKENI. With V trimmed by 5 bases and J by 4 bases, 3 bases remained unmatched. CDR3 length: 14 amino acids.